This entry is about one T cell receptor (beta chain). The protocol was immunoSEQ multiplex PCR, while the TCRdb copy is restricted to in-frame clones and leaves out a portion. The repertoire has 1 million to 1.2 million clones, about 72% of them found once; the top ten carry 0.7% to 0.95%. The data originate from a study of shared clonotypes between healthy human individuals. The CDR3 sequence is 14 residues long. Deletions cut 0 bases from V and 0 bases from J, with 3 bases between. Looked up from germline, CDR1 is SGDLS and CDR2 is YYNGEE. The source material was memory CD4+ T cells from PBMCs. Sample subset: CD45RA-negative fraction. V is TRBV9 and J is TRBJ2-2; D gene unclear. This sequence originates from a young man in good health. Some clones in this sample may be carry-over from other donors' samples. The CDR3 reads CASSVASNTGELFF. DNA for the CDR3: TGTGCCAGCAGCGTAGCATCGAACACCGGGGAGCTGTTTTTT.